This T cell receptor (beta chain) originates from a study of Ad26.COV2.S vaccination and SARS-CoV-2 variants. Study-level information: Enrollment placed the donor in the COV1001 Ad26.COV2.S trial arm. Dosing was one shot or two shots 56 days apart. Findings and limits, study-wide: Responses of T cells in total may have been underestimated by the TCR breadth and depth analyses.

Regarding treatment: about 20 received Ad26.COV2.S at low or high dose, single or two shots; 5 received placebo; per-sample allocation not given. Sampling occurred on day 63 after the first vaccine or placebo injection. An Ad26 vector that expressed Wuhan-strain SARS-CoV-2 spike constituted the vaccine. Worth noting for this clone: Its antigen is not identified.

Profiling relied on immunoSEQ multiplex PCR, and the TCRdb table lists in-frame clones only, not all of them. This sample has 360,000 or so clones; around 89% occur once, and the top ten carry approximately 1.9%. CDR3 length: 13 amino acids. V shed 1 base and J shed 6 bases, with 7 bases lying between them. In germline, CDR1 is SGHAT, CDR2 FQNNGV. This material consisted of peripheral blood, taken in a trial of Ad26.COV2.S vaccine versus placebo. The gene calls are TRBV11-2 and TRBJ2-1; D possibly corresponds to TRBD1 (6 bases). The receptor was derived from a person between 18 and 59 years old who received the Ad26.COV2.S COVID-19 vaccine or a placebo. CDR3 nucleotide sequence: TGTGCCAGCAGCTTAGTGACAGGCAATGAGCAGTTCTTC. Protein: CASSLVTGNEQFF.